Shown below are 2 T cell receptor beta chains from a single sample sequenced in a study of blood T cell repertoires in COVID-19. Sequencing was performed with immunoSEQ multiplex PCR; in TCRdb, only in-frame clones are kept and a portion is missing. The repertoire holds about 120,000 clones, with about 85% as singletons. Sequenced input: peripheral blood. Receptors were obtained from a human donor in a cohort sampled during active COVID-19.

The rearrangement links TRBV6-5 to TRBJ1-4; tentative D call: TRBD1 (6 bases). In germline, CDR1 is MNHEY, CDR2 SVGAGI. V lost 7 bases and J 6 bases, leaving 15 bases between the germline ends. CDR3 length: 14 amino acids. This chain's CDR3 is CASTPGGEYEKLFF. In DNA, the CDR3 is TGTGCCAGCACCCCTGGGGGCGAGTATGAAAAACTGTTTTTT.

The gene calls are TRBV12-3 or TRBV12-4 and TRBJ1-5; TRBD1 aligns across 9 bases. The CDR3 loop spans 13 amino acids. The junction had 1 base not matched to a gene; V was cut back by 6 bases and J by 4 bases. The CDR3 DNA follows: TGTGCCAGCAGCGGACAGGGGAATCAGCCCCAGCATTTT. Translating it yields CASSGQGNQPQHF.